This T cell receptor beta chain was captured by sequencing in a study of T cell changes during pregnancy in multiple sclerosis. Clones were sequenced by immunoSEQ multiplex PCR, and TCRdb holds only the in-frame ones, with some missing. The table lists tens of thousands of clones, roughly 94% of them singletons. The clonotype comes from a female donor with multiple sclerosis, enrolled in a pregnancy study. The input for sequencing was CD4+ T cells from peripheral blood mononuclear cells, taken in the second trimester of pregnancy.

This chain's CDR3 is CASSFGAAQETQYF. CDR3 coding DNA: TGCGCCAGCAGCTTTGGGGCGGCCCAAGAGACCCAGTACTTC. V usage is TRBV5-1 and J usage is TRBJ2-5; TRBD1 is a possible D gene (5 bases). Trimming removed 2 bases from V and 1 base from J, with 9 bases in between. CDR1 and CDR2 (germline): SGHRS, YFSETQ. The CDR3 has 14 residues.